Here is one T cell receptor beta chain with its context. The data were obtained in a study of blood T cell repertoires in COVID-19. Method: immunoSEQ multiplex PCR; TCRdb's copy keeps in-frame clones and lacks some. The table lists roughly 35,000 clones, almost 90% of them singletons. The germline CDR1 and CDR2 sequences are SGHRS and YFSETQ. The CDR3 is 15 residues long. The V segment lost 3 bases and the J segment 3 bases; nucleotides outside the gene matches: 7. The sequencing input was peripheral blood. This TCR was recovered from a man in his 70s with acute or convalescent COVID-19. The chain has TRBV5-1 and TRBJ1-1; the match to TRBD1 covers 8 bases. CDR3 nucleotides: TGCGCCAGCAGCTCGACAGGGGATTCGGACACTGAAGCTTTCTTT. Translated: CASSSTGDSDTEAFF.